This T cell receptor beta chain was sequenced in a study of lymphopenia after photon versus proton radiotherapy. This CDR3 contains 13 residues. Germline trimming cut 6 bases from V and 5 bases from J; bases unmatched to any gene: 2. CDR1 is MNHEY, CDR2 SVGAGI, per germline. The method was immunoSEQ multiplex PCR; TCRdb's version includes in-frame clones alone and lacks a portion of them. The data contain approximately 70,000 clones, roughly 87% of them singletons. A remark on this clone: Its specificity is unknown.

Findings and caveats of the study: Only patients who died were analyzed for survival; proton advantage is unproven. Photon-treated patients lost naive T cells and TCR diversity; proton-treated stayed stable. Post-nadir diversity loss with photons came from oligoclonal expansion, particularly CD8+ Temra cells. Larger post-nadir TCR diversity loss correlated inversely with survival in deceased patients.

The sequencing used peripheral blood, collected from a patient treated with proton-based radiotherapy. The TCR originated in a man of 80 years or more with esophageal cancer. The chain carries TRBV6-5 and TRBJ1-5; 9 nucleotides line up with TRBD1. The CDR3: CASRGTGYQPQHF. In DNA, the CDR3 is TGTGCCAGCAGGGGGACAGGGTATCAGCCCCAGCATTTT.